Below are 5 T cell receptor beta chains sequenced from a single sample in a study of OX40 agonist ivuxolimab in advanced cancers. The receptor library was made with the immunoSEQ multiplex PCR assay. The table comes from immuneACCESS by way of TCRdb, which keeps in-frame sequences with V and J called. Part of the clones is missing from these tables; in studies checked, under half for an unresolved V gene and the rest for unknown reasons. This sample is represented by about 54,000 clones; around 93% of them were singletons. The top ten clonotypes cover 8% to 9.5% of the sample. The sample was CD4+ or CD8+ T cells sorted from blood, taken in a trial of the OX40 agonist ivuxolimab. These receptors came from an adult with an advanced solid tumor such as melanoma, head and neck, liver or kidney cancer.

The genes are TRBV28 and TRBJ2-1; D possibly uses TRBD1 or TRBD2 (5 bases each). The germline V gene has CDR1 MDHEN and CDR2 SYDVKM. Trimming left V 2 bases short and J 4 bases short, with 6 bases between. The CDR3 has 13 amino acids. CDR3 in DNA: TGTGCCAGCAGTTTAGGGGGTTACAATGAGCAGTTCTTC. It yields the protein CASSLGGYNEQFF.

The V gene is TRBV27, the J gene TRBJ1-1; D is perhaps TRBD1 (6 bases). Germline CDR1 reads MNHEY; CDR2 reads SMNVEV (reference sequence). The CDR3 consists of 15 residues. Trimming took 3 bases from V and 4 from J, leaving 15 bases between them. The CDR3 DNA is TGTGCCAGCAGTTTGGGAGTACAGGGCTTCACTGAAGCTTTCTTT. Translation gives CASSLGVQGFTEAFF.

J is TRBJ1-1 and V is TRBV7-9; no reliable D call. This CDR3 contains 12 residues. Germline CDR1 reads SEHNR; CDR2 reads FQNEAQ (reference sequence). The germline V and J ends were trimmed by 5 bases and 5 bases, with 9 bases remaining between them. CDR3 amino acids: CASSLYSTEAFF. As DNA, the CDR3 is TGTGCCAGCAGCCTCTATAGTACTGAAGCTTTCTTT.

V gene TRBV25-1 combines with J gene TRBJ1-5; D uncertain. In germline, CDR1 is MGHDK, CDR2 SYGVNS. This CDR3 is 13 amino acids long. V lost 1 base to trimming and J lost 4 bases, with 5 bases between them. CDR3: CASSELGNQPQHF. The CDR3 nucleotides read TGTGCCAGCAGTGAATTGGGGAATCAGCCCCAGCATTTT.

The chain employs TRBV7-9 and TRBJ2-7; possibly TRBD1 for D (5 bases). This CDR3 has 16 amino acids. CDR1 is SEHNR and CDR2 is FQNEAQ in the germline V gene (reference sequence). Between the trimmed V and J ends, which lost 1 base and 1 base, there was a span of 14 bases. CDR3 nucleotide sequence: TGTGCCAGCAGCTTAGTCGGGCAGGGAAGGTCCTACGAGCAGTACTTC. Encoded protein: CASSLVGQGRSYEQYF.